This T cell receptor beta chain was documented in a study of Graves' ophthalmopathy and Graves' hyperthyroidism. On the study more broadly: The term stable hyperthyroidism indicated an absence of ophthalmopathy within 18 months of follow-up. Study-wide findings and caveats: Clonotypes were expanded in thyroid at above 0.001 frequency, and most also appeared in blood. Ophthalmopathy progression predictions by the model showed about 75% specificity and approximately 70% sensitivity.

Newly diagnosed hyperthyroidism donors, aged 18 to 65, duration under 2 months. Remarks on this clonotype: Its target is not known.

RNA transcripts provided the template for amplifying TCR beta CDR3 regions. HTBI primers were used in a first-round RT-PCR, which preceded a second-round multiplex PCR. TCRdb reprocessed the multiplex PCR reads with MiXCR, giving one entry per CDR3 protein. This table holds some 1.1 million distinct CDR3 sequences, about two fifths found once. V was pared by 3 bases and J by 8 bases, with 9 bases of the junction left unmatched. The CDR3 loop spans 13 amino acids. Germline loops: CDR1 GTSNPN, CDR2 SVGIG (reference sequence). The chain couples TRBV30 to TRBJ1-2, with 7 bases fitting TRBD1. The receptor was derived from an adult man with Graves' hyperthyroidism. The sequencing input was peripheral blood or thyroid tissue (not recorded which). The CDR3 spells CAWRSNRGDGYTF. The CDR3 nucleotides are TGTGCCTGGAGGTCGAACAGGGGTGACGGCTACACCTTC.